The T cell receptor beta chain under discussion was sequenced for a study of PD-1 blockade in classical Hodgkin lymphoma (TCRdb year 2020). For the study in its entirety: Nivolumab dosing was 3 mg/kg intravenously every 2 weeks, continuing until either disease progression or unacceptable toxicity. The study used TCR beta sequencing and CyTOF to define a peripheral blood immune signature of response to PD-1 blockade in classical Hodgkin lymphoma.

Genomic DNA was extracted with the Qiagen DNeasy kit from unsorted PBMCs and from negatively selected CD4+ and CD8+ fractions. TCR beta CDR3 regions were amplified by immunoSEQ multiplex PCR using primers annealing to V and J segments. A synthetic immune receptor repertoire was used to minimize amplification bias, and any residual bias was removed computationally once sequencing was done. The published analysis was carried out like this. Custom Python scripts were used to quantify repertoire diversity as the Shannon entropy index. Unsorted, CD4+ and CD8+ repertoires were analyzed separately, except for combined analyses in which CD4+ and CD8+ sequences were merged in silico. Clonal expansion was defined as a frequency increase of at least 2-fold after treatment compared with C1D1, and clones undetected at baseline were assigned a pseudocount of 0.5. Clones with 0 or 1 copy at C1D1 were defined as singleton clones, while clones with 2 or more copies were defined as non-singleton clones. By matching protein sequences in sorted samples from the same patient, clones expanded in unsorted samples were annotated as CD4+, CD8+ or unknown. Diversity changes from C1D1 to C4D1 were tested in paired samples using Wilcoxon tests. The source is immuneACCESS, and TCRdb retained only in-frame sequences with V and J called. Part of the clones is not carried over; for the studies checked, unresolved V genes explain less than half of this, and the remainder is unexplained. V, J and clone size were drawn from that table, and D and trimming were deduced from the DNA. This sample has approximately 89,000 clones in its table, and 83% of those were observed once. Together, the top ten hold around 15% of the sample.

Per the publication, the time point label means: cycle 4 day 1 (C4D1), after five to seven weeks of nivolumab. Relapse after autologous stem cell transplantation had occurred in all trial patients, and cohorts A, B and C were distinguished by prior brentuximab vedotin exposure. The trial cohort was composed of under 70 patients with relapsed/refractory classical Hodgkin lymphoma, for whom complete response, partial response or progressive disease was recorded as best overall response. In the multi-cohort phase II CheckMate 205 trial, trial patients received single-agent nivolumab. Best overall response was determined by an independent review committee according to the 2007 International Working Group response criteria. Trial PBMCs were obtained immediately prior to nivolumab initiation (C1D1) and on therapy at cycle 2 day 1 and cycle 4 day 1. Peripheral blood was collected in 8 mL Vacutainer Cell Preparation Tubes, from which PBMCs were isolated by centrifugation and then cryopreserved.

This clone showed up just once. What this receptor recognizes is not known. Base quality data are lacking; no much larger clone is found one base away. What the work shows at the level of the full study, not this receptor alone: Patients starting nivolumab less than 1 year after ASCT had lower diversity and were excluded from later analyses to avoid confounding by immune reconstitution. Baseline TCR diversity was reported to be lower in newly diagnosed patients than in healthy donors and to be lower still in relapsed/refractory patients. A significant rise by C4D1 was seen in CD4+ but not CD8+ TCR diversity (p=0.0027 vs p=0.16), with the rise being most apparent in complete responders (p=0.02). The study was restricted to a single clinical trial cohort, and the causes of repertoire differences, possibly disease activity or prior therapy, were left undefined. Trial patients achieving complete response had baseline diversity similar to newly diagnosed patients, whereas partial responders and progressors had significantly lower diversity.

This material consisted of peripheral blood mononuclear cells (PBMCs), taken before the fourth cycle of nivolumab. The TCR comes from a human donor with classical Hodgkin lymphoma.

The CDR3: CASSRDRESGYTF. Here is the DNA: TGTGCCAGCAGTCGGGACAGGGAAAGTGGCTACACCTTC. The chain links TRBV28 with TRBJ1-2, with 9 bases matching TRBD1. The CDR3 runs 13 residues from the cysteine to the phenylalanine. Only CDR3 DNA remains: 39 bases, in frame from the first base. The junction shows trimming of 5 bases on V and 7 bases on J, and the gene matches do not reach 5 bases of it. CDR1 and CDR2, looked up from the germline V gene, are MDHEN and SYDVKM.